This T cell receptor (beta chain) was sequenced for a study of T-cell reconstitution after alpha-beta-depleted transplantation in children. Concerning this clonotype itself: Its target is unknown.

As it was prepared, the TCRbeta library received unique molecular identifiers. TCRdb re-called the PCR reads with MiXCR, one entry per CDR3 protein. The sample has 670,000 or so distinct CDR3 sequences; less than 15% are singletons. Whole-study findings and limits: Surviving recipient T cells and thymic progenitors accounted for the high day-60 TCRbeta diversity observed in some patients. Reportedly, alpha-beta T cells present about two months post-transplant originated from several hundred expanded clones of graft origin. Most T-cell counts and diversity one year after the transplant came from T cells that were newly produced.

The TCR comes from a girl aged 2 to 9 with congenital amegakaryocytic thrombocytopenia, due to receive a stem cell transplant. Material: PBMCs, obtained before TCRalphabeta/CD19-depleted stem cell transplant.

The DNA of the CDR3 is TGTGCCAGCTCACCGTTGGATAGCAATCAGCCCCAGCATTTT. Amino acids: CASSPLDSNQPQHF. This chain joins TRBV18 and TRBJ1-5; D gene uncertain. This CDR3 has 14 residues. Trimming shortened V by 3 bases and J by 0 bases, and 6 bases separated the two germline ends. Germline V gene data show CDR1 as KGHSH and CDR2 as LQKENI.